The next 24 T cell receptor beta chains were all read from a single sample in a study of cytomegalovirus exposure and HLA in healthy donors (TCRdb year 2017). Receptor libraries were prepared by the immunoSEQ multiplex PCR assay. The multiplex PCR relied on a mix of 60 forward primers for TCR Vbeta segments and 13 reverse primers for TCR Jbeta segments. Held by TCRdb, this immuneACCESS table contains in-frame sequences only and omits some clones. Under half of the omission traces to an unresolved V gene where checked; the cause of the rest is unknown. The table for this sample records tens of thousands of clones. The ten most abundant clones make up under 6% of the sample. The sequenced material came from PBMCs. Receptor source: a woman in her forties in good health and CMV-seropositive.

The V gene is TRBV9, the J gene TRBJ2-1; D ambiguous. CDR1 and CDR2 from the germline V gene are SGDLS and YYNGEE. Trimming cost V 0 bases and J 8 bases, with 9 bases left between them. CDR3 length equals 13 residues. CDR3 in DNA: TGTGCCAGCAGCGTAGGTGCAGGCGATGAGCAGTTCTTC. Translating gives CASSVGAGDEQFF.

CDR3 region: CASQREFNEQFF. The CDR3 DNA sequence: TGTGCCAGCCAGCGGGAGTTCAATGAGCAGTTCTTC. V is TRBV6-6 and J is TRBJ2-1; 8 nucleotides align to TRBD2. The V gene end was trimmed by 8 bases and the J gene end by 6 bases; junction bases not matched to a gene: 3. Looked up from germline, CDR1 is MNHNY and CDR2 is SVGAGI (reference sequence). This CDR3 contains 12 residues.

The chain links TRBV6-5 to TRBJ1-2; 9 bases align to TRBD1. CDR1 is MNHEY, CDR2 SVGAGI, per germline. V shed 0 bases, J shed 7 bases, and the junction held 9 bases outside the gene matches. The CDR3 length is 16 residues. CDR3 sequence: CASSYSRSGQGSGYTF. The CDR3 nucleotides read TGTGCCAGCAGTTACTCGCGGTCGGGACAGGGAAGTGGCTACACCTTC.

The chain couples TRBV18 to TRBJ2-5; 9 positions match TRBD1. Germline V CDR1 and CDR2: KGHSH, LQKENI. There are 16 residues in the CDR3. V lost 3 bases and J lost 5; bases outside the gene matches: 10. CDR3 bases: TGTGCCAGCTCACCGACAAAACAGGGGGCTGGGGAGACCCAGTACTTC. Translation gives CASSPTKQGAGETQYF.

The chain employs TRBV6-6 and TRBJ2-7; the D gene is possibly TRBD1 (5 bases). Germline V gives CDR1 MNHNY, CDR2 SVGAGI (reference sequence). This CDR3 contains 15 residues. The V end lost 2 bases, the J end lost 2 bases, and 13 bases lay between the germline ends. The CDR3 nucleotides are TGTGCCAGCAGTTACCAGGGCCTATCAACCTACGAGCAGTACTTC. It encodes CASSYQGLSTYEQYF.

CDR3: CASSSHGQGATQYF. CDR3 DNA: TGCGCCAGCAGCTCCCATGGACAGGGGGCTACGCAGTATTTT. The chain joins TRBV5-1 to TRBJ2-3, with 11 positions matching TRBD1. The V and J ends lost 3 bases and 8 bases, in that order; junction bases with no gene match: 5. CDR3 size: 14 residues. CDR1 is SGHRS and CDR2 is YFSETQ in the germline V gene.

The chain combines TRBV4-1 with TRBJ2-7; 10 bases fit TRBD1. Germline-derived CDR1 and CDR2 are MGHRA and YSYEKL. V dropped 3 bases and J dropped 6; count of bases not matched to a gene: 14. CDR3 length equals 17 residues. The CDR3 sequence is CASSQRQGARFKAEQYF. As DNA, the CDR3 is TGCGCCAGCAGCCAGCGACAGGGGGCGCGTTTTAAGGCCGAGCAGTACTTC.

The chain is built from TRBV18 and TRBJ1-1; possible D gene TRBD1, 6 bases. Between the trimmed V and J ends, which lost 2 bases and 0 bases, there was a span of 7 bases. CDR1 is KGHSH and CDR2 is LQKENI in the germline V gene. The CDR3 runs 14 residues. In nucleotides, the CDR3 is TGTGCCAGCTCACCAGGGACACTGAACACTGAAGCTTTCTTT. Amino acids: CASSPGTLNTEAFF.

CDR3 bases: TGTGCCAGCCGCACTAGCGGGAGCACCGGGGAGCTGTTTTTT. The encoded protein is CASRTSGSTGELFF. This sequence joins TRBV7-7 and TRBJ2-2; 11 bases are a match to TRBD2. The V and J ends lost 8 bases and 4 bases, in that order; junction bases with no gene match: 3. CDR3 length equals 14 residues. Germline assignment: CDR1 SSHAT and CDR2 FNYEAQ (reference sequence).

The CDR3 loop reads CASQGVANEQYF. The CDR3, as DNA: TGTGCCAGTCAGGGGGTTGCGAACGAGCAGTACTTC. The gene calls are TRBV2 and TRBJ2-7; 7 bases are shared with TRBD1. The germline V gene encodes CDR1 SNHLY and CDR2 FYNNEI. Unmatched junction bases numbered 7, after V lost 9 bases and J lost 5 bases. This CDR3 region has 12 residues.

The genes are TRBV4-1 and TRBJ1-1, with D perhaps matching TRBD1 (5 bases). This CDR3 spans 16 amino acids. Trimming stripped 4 bases from V and 0 bases from J, with 15 bases between. Germline V gene sequence: CDR1 MGHRA, CDR2 YSYEKL. CDR3 amino acids: CASSLDPGTMNTEAFF. DNA of the CDR3: TGCGCCAGCAGCCTAGATCCCGGGACTATGAACACTGAAGCTTTCTTT.

As for this clone: One end of the junction varies from germline; a read error may be responsible. The chain joins TRBV6-5 to TRBJ1-5; 8 bases fit TRBD1. This CDR3 region has 15 residues. Looked up from germline, CDR1 is MNHEY and CDR2 is SVGAGI. The CDR3 region has the DNA TGTGCCAGCAGGCGGACAGGGACGGACAATCAGCACCAGCATTTT. Its translation is CASRRTGTDNQHQHF.

This chain links TRBV4-3 with TRBJ2-1; 10 nucleotides agree with TRBD2. The CDR3 loop spans 17 amino acids. Germline V gives CDR1 LGHNA, CDR2 YSLEER. Germline trimming cut 0 bases from V and 2 bases from J; bases unmatched to any gene: 4. CDR3 nucleotides: TGCGCCAGCAGCCAAGATGCTAGCGGGAGTCCCTACAATGAGCAGTTCTTC. Translating gives CASSQDASGSPYNEQFF.

The rearrangement uses TRBV19 and TRBJ1-3; the D is unclear. This CDR3 is built from 19 residues. CDR1 and CDR2 (germline): LNHDA, SQIVND (reference sequence). V shed 3 bases and J shed 4 bases, with 25 bases lying between them. The DNA for the CDR3 is TGTGCCAGTAGTATCCCCATATACTACGACACCAGAGGGGGAAACACCATATATTTT. Amino acids: CASSIPIYYDTRGGNTIYF.

The CDR3 nucleotides are TGTGCCAGCAGCCAAAACAATGAGCAGTTCTTC. It codes for CASSQNNEQFF. The chain joins TRBV7-9 to TRBJ2-1, with unresolved D. V gave up 5 bases and J gave up 5 bases, with 4 bases separating them. The V gene's germline CDR1 is SEHNR and CDR2 FQNEAQ (reference sequence). CDR3 length: 11 residues.

The V call is TRBV6-1, the J call TRBJ1-5; tentative D call: TRBD1 (5 bases). This CDR3 region has 14 residues. Trimming removed 2 bases from V and 5 bases from J, with 10 bases in between. Germline V gene sequence: CDR1 MNHNS, CDR2 SASEGT. The CDR3 loop reads CASSERAGHQPQHF. The CDR3 DNA reads TGTGCCAGCAGTGAAAGGGCAGGGCATCAGCCCCAGCATTTT.

This rearrangement joins TRBV4-1 to TRBJ1-3, with 8 bases fitting TRBD1. Germline loops: CDR1 MGHRA, CDR2 YSYEKL. J was trimmed by 4 bases and V by 3 bases; bases with no gene match: 5. This CDR3 comprises 15 residues. The CDR3 reads CASSHPTGAGNTIYF. CDR3 DNA: TGCGCCAGCAGCCACCCGACAGGGGCAGGAAACACCATATATTTT.

The chain combines TRBV5-1 with TRBJ2-5; D possibly corresponds to TRBD1 (5 bases). V was cut by 0 bases and J by 5 bases, with 14 bases left in between. The V gene's germline CDR1 is SGHRS and CDR2 YFSETQ. CDR3 length equals 15 residues. The CDR3 loop is CASSLEPGIRETQYF. The DNA for the CDR3 is TGCGCCAGCAGCTTGGAGCCAGGGATTAGGGAGACCCAGTACTTC.

The chain has TRBV7-2 and TRBJ1-3; D gene uncertain. The V end was cut by 5 bases, the J end by 5 bases, with 13 bases between. This CDR3 is built from 14 residues. Germline CDR1 and CDR2: SGHTA and FQGNSA. CDR3 amino acids: CASSRGLWRNTIYF. Here the CDR3 DNA reads TGTGCCAGCAGCCGAGGGCTTTGGCGAAACACCATATATTTT.

The chain couples TRBV7-2 to TRBJ2-7; D is uncertain. CDR3 length: 14 amino acids. Between the trimmed V and J ends, which lost 7 bases and 0 bases, there was a span of 13 bases. Germline CDR1 SGHTA, CDR2 FQGNSA. In DNA, the CDR3 is TGTGCCAGCACCCCCCCGCCCAGCTCCTACGAGCAGTACTTC. Translation gives CASTPPPSSYEQYF. Full variable domain (remainder filled in from reference TRBV7-2 and TRBJ2-7): GAGVSQSPSNKVTEKGKDVELRCDPISGHTALYWYRQSLGQGLEFLIYFQGNSAPDKSGLPSDRFSAERTGGSVSTLTIQRTQQEDSAVYLCASTPPPSSYEQYFGPGTRLTVT.

The rearrangement joins TRBV6-5 to TRBJ2-7; 9 bases align to TRBD1. Germline V CDR1 and CDR2: MNHEY, SVGAGI. There are 15 residues in the CDR3. Trimming cost V 3 bases and J 5 bases; bases outside gene matches: 8. The DNA of the CDR3 is TGTGCCAGCAGTTATCGGACAGGGGTAATGGACGAGCAGTACTTC. Its protein product is CASSYRTGVMDEQYF.

V usage is TRBV10-3 and J usage is TRBJ2-7, with D possibly being TRBD2 (7 bases). There are 13 residues in the CDR3. Trimming removed 11 bases from V and 6 bases from J, with 20 bases in between. CDR1 ENHRY and CDR2 SYGVKD come from the germline V gene. CDR3 loop: CAAGNAGASEQYF. The CDR3 coding sequence is TGTGCCGCAGGGAATGCGGGGGCGTCCGAGCAGTACTTC.

The chain couples TRBV2 to TRBJ2-2; 9 nucleotides match TRBD1. V was pared by 6 bases and J by 1 base, with 6 bases of the junction left unmatched. The CDR3 has 16 amino acids. CDR1 and CDR2 from the germline V gene are SNHLY and FYNNEI. The CDR3 spells CASSRQGVRNTGELFF. CDR3 sequence (DNA): TGTGCCAGCAGCCGACAGGGGGTGAGGAACACCGGGGAGCTGTTTTTT.

The chain recombines TRBV28 with TRBJ1-1; D unresolved. CDR3 length: 13 amino acids. Between the trimmed V and J ends, which lost 4 bases and 2 bases, there was a span of 8 bases. Germline loops: CDR1 MDHEN, CDR2 SYDVKM. The CDR3 spells CASSSTVNTEAFF. The CDR3, as DNA: TGTGCCAGCAGTTCTACGGTTAACACTGAAGCTTTCTTT.